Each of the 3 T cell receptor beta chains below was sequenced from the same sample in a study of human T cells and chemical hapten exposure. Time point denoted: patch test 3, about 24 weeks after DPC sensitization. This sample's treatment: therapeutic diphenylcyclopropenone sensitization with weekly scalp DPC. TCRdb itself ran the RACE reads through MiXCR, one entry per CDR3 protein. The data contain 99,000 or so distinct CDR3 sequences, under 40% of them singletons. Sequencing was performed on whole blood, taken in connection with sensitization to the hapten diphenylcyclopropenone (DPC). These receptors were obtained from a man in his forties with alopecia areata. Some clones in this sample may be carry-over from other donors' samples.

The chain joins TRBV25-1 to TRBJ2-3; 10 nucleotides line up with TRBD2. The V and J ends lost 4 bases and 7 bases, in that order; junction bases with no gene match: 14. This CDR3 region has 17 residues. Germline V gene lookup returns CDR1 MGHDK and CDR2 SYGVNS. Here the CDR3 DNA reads TGTGCCAGCAGTGGCGGGGCCCTAGCGGGAGTGGGAAATACGCAGTATTTT. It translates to CASSGGALAGVGNTQYF.

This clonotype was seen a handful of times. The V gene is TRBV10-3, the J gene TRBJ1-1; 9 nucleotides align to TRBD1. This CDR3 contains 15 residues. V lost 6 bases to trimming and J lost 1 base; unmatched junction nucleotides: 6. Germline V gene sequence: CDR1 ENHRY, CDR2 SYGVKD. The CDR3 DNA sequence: TGTGCCATCAGCCCGGGACAGGGAGGGAACACTGAAGCTTTCTTT. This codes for CAISPGQGGNTEAFF.

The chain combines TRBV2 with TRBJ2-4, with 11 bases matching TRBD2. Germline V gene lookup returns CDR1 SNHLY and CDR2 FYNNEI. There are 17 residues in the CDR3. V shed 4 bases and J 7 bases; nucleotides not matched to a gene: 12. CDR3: CASSGPLAGGPANIQYF. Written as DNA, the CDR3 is TGTGCCAGCAGTGGACCTTTAGCGGGAGGGCCCGCGAACATTCAGTACTTC.